This record concerns one T cell receptor beta chain sequence. Its antigen is unknown. The method was immunoSEQ multiplex PCR; TCRdb's version includes in-frame clones alone and lacks a portion of them. Counted here are over 130,000 clones, around 90% occurring once; the ten biggest clones make up approximately 4.7%. Germline-derived CDR1 and CDR2 are KGHDR and SFDVKD. This CDR3 has 16 amino acids. V shed 1 base, J shed 3 bases, and the junction held 0 bases outside the gene matches. The data derive from a study of T cell responses to AZD1222 COVID-19 vaccine. The study's findings and limits: Donors, mostly white British, included more females; clonal diversity was possibly underestimated.

The chain has TRBV24-1 and TRBJ2-2; 11 positions agree with TRBD2. The receptor was derived from an adult in good health. The sequencing here drew on peripheral blood, taken on day 0 of AZD1222 vaccination. The DNA of the CDR3 is TGTGCCACCAGTGATTTACTAGCGGGAGACACCGGGGAGCTGTTTTTT. Translated, it gives CATSDLLAGDTGELFF.